A few counts support the clone carrying this T cell receptor (beta chain). Germline CDR1 reads DFQATT; CDR2 reads SNEGSKA (reference sequence). CDR3 length equals 15 residues. This entry is derived from a study of spatial heterogeneity in lung cancer. Individual TCR cDNA molecules each bore their own unique molecular identifier. MiXCR was run by TCRdb on the 5' RACE reads, yielding one entry per CDR3 protein. Of approximately 52,000 distinct CDR3 sequences in the sample, around 7% were seen once. Time point meaning: sample taken at primary tumor resection. Material for sequencing was whole RNA from tumor, nontumor lung or frozen PBMC, left unsorted. Donors were 55 to 75 untreated early-stage non-small cell lung cancer patients.

The V and J genes are TRBV20-1 and TRBJ2-4; 8 nucleotides match TRBD2. The source is a female donor with early-stage non-small cell lung cancer. This specimen was PBMCs, taken at surgery. The CDR3 reads CSTGSAGESKNIQYF. In nucleotides, the CDR3 is TGCAGCACCGGGTCAGCGGGGGAATCCAAAAACATTCAGTACTTC.